The 25 T cell receptor beta chains reported below all come from one sample, sequenced in a study of T cell responses to AZD1222 COVID-19 vaccine. Using immunoSEQ multiplex PCR, the repertoire was profiled, and TCRdb retains in-frame clones only, with some absent. The data show around 140,000 clones, with about 91% seen just once and 9% to 9.5% held by the top ten. The sample in question was peripheral blood, obtained 28 days after the second AZD1222 dose. These receptors all come from an adult who received the AZD1222 COVID-19 vaccine.

This clone has only a few counts. The rearrangement links TRBV11-3 to TRBJ1-1; 9 nucleotides agree with TRBD1. Germline V gene lookup returns CDR1 SGHNT and CDR2 YENEEA. CDR3 length equals 15 residues. With V trimmed by 0 bases and J by 5 bases, 4 bases remained unmatched. For the CDR3, the DNA is TGTGCCAGCAGCTTAGATTCGACAGGGGGGACTGAAGCTTTCTTT. Its protein is CASSLDSTGGTEAFF.

The chain employs TRBV29-1 and TRBJ2-6, with D maybe TRBD1 (6 bases). CDR1 is SQVTM and CDR2 is ANQGSEA in the germline V gene. The CDR3 consists of 13 residues. The CDR3: CSCRGAGANVLTF. CDR3 nucleotide sequence: TGCAGTTGCAGGGGAGCTGGGGCCAACGTCCTGACTTTC.

The chain combines TRBV9 with TRBJ2-1; 8 bases agree with TRBD2. The CDR3 length is 15 residues. CDR1 and CDR2 from the germline V gene are SGDLS and YYNGEE. After removal of 0 bases from V and 10 bases from J, the junction contained 9 bases not matched to a gene. The CDR3 coding sequence is TGTGCCAGCAGCGTAGACGGGGGGGCCATCAAGGAGCAGTTCTTC. Translating it yields CASSVDGGAIKEQFF.

The rearrangement uses TRBV7-9 and TRBJ2-7, with D possibly being TRBD1 (5 bases). The CDR3 loop spans 13 amino acids. V lost 1 base, J lost 2 bases, and 6 bases lay in between. CDR1 and CDR2 (germline): SEHNR, FQNEAQ (reference sequence). The CDR3 loop is CASSLVQAYEQYF. CDR3 bases: TGTGCCAGCAGCTTAGTACAGGCCTACGAGCAGTACTTC.

This chain connects TRBV21-1 to TRBJ1-1; the DNA was not used to check the table's D call, TRBD1. TRBV21-1 is given as a pseudogene. This CDR3 region has 18 residues. The CDR3: CASSKSVGHRIMNTEAFF. In DNA form, the CDR3 reads TGTGCCAGCAGCAAATCCGTGGGACACCGCATCATGAACACTGAAGCTTTCTTT.

This clone was seen only once. CDR3 region: CASSEAGTGNTEAFF. The CDR3 coding sequence is TGTGCCAGCAGTGAAGCAGGGACAGGGAACACTGAAGCTTTCTTT. The J gene is TRBJ1-1, the V gene TRBV25-1; 8 positions match TRBD1. CDR3 size: 15 residues. V lost 2 bases to trimming and J lost 1 base; unmatched junction nucleotides: 3. CDR1 is MGHDK and CDR2 is SYGVNS in the germline V gene. Full variable domain (outside the CDR3, taken from reference TRBV25-1 and TRBJ1-1): EADIYQTPRYLVIGTGKKITLECSQTMGHDKMYWYQQDPGMELHLIHYSYGVNSTEKGDLSSESTVSRIRTEHFPLTLESARPSHTSQYLCASSEAGTGNTEAFFGQGTRLTVV.

The gene calls are TRBV28 and TRBJ2-7; D unresolved. Germline loops: CDR1 MDHEN, CDR2 SYDVKM. V was shortened by 6 bases and J by 0 bases, with 9 bases between the two germline ends. The CDR3 length is 13 residues. The CDR3 region is CASSLPNSYEQYV. DNA of the CDR3: TGTGCCAGCAGCCTACCCAACTCCTACGAGCAGTACGTC.

J is TRBJ2-1 and V is TRBV2, with D perhaps TRBD1 or TRBD2 (6 bases each). Germline V gene sequence: CDR1 SNHLY, CDR2 FYNNEI. This CDR3 region has 14 residues. Between the trimmed V and J ends, which lost 6 bases and 8 bases, there was a span of 17 bases. The CDR3 DNA sequence: TGTGCCAGCAGGGGGGGCAGGATTGGTGATGAGCAGTTCTTC. It specifies CASRGGRIGDEQFF.

The chain combines TRBV3-1 (or the pseudogene TRBV3-2) with TRBJ1-1; D perhaps matches TRBD1 (6 bases). The germline gives CDR1 LGHDT, CDR2 YNNKEL (reference sequence). Trimming took off 8 bases at V and 6 bases at J, with 13 bases between the two ends. The CDR3 has 12 residues. This chain's CDR3 is CASGTGHAEAFF. The CDR3 nucleotides read TGTGCCAGCGGAACAGGGCACGCTGAAGCTTTCTTT.

This rearrangement joins TRBV28 to TRBJ2-7; the D gene is possibly TRBD1 (5 bases). The CDR3 loop spans 14 amino acids. Germline CDR1 and CDR2: MDHEN and SYDVKM. V was clipped by 5 bases and J by 5 bases, with 16 bases between them. DNA for the CDR3: TGTGCCAGCAGTATTGGCCAGGGTAGGGACGAGCAGTACGTC. Translation: CASSIGQGRDEQYV.

The V call is TRBV5-1, the J call TRBJ1-2, with D possibly matching TRBD1 (5 bases). The CDR3 runs to 12 residues. Trimming cost V 4 bases and J 8 bases, with 12 bases left between them. Looked up from germline, CDR1 is SGHRS and CDR2 is YFSETQ. CDR3 DNA sequence: TGCGCCAGCAGCCTTGGGGGGGACGGCTACACCTTC. Amino acids: CASSLGGDGYTF. The full variable domain, its missing parts supplied by reference TRBV5-1 and TRBJ1-2, is KAGVTQTPRYLIKTRGQQVTLSCSPISGHRSVSWYQQTPGQGLQFLFEYFSETQRNKGNFPGRFSGRQFSNSRSEMNVSTLELGDSALYLCASSLGGDGYTFGSGTRLTVV.

V usage is TRBV7-2 and J usage is TRBJ2-2; 9 bases match TRBD2. From germline, CDR1 is SGHTA and CDR2 FQGNSA. The trim removed 3 bases at V and 7 bases at J, leaving 6 bases unmatched. This CDR3 contains 15 residues. CDR3 bases: TGTGCCAGCAGCTTCCCGGGACTAGCAAGCGGGGAGCTGTTTTTT. Its translation is CASSFPGLASGELFF.

The rearrangement joins TRBV6-5 to TRBJ1-2; a weak D match, TRBD1 (6 bases). The germline gives CDR1 MNHEY, CDR2 SVGAGI. CDR3 length: 15 residues. Trimming left V 6 bases short and J 8 bases short, with 22 bases between. CDR3 sequence (DNA): TGTGCCAGCAGCCAGATGATACAGGGTTGGCGCGGCTACACCTTC. As protein: CASSQMIQGWRGYTF.

This sequence joins TRBV7-6 and TRBJ1-3, with D unclear. Germline V gene data show CDR1 as SGHVS and CDR2 as FNYEAQ. The CDR3 covers 16 residues. With 4 bases removed from V and 3 bases from J, the gap between germline ends came to 16 bases. The CDR3 region is CASSSPNTRGGNTIYF. For the CDR3, the DNA is TGTGCCAGCAGCTCCCCAAACACCCGAGGTGGAAACACCATATATTTT.

This clone was seen only a few times. This chain links TRBV5-1 with TRBJ1-1; D unresolved. Trimming removed 4 bases at V and 6 bases at J, with 22 bases between. Per the germline V gene, CDR1 is SGHRS and CDR2 is YFSETQ. The CDR3 has 16 amino acids. The CDR3 region is CASSPSGGGIRAEAFF. CDR3 bases: TGCGCCAGCAGCCCGTCCGGTGGAGGGATCAGAGCTGAAGCTTTCTTT.

The chain is built from TRBV11-3 and TRBJ1-1; 8 nucleotides agree with TRBD1. This CDR3 is 13 amino acids long. Trimming removed 5 bases from V and 7 bases from J; junction bases left unmatched: 6. The V gene's germline CDR1 is SGHNT and CDR2 YENEEA. DNA for the CDR3: TGTGCCAGCAGCCTGGGACAGGCCCATGAAGCTTTCTTT. Its translation: CASSLGQAHEAFF.

V and J are TRBV9 and TRBJ1-3, with D possibly TRBD1 on 5 matching bases. The germline V gene has CDR1 SGDLS and CDR2 YYNGEE. With 4 bases removed from V and 4 bases from J, the gap between germline ends came to 12 bases. The CDR3 contains 14 residues. The chain's CDR3 is CASSPMGVGNTIYF. The CDR3 nucleotides read TGTGCCAGCAGCCCCATGGGGGTAGGAAACACCATATATTTT.

The V gene is TRBV4-2, the J gene TRBJ2-7, with 9 bases lining up with TRBD2. With V trimmed by 1 base and J by 2 bases, 3 bases remained unmatched. This CDR3 comprises 15 residues. Germline V lookup: CDR1 LGHNA, CDR2 YNFKEQ. The CDR3 loop is CASSQGLAETYEQYF. The DNA of the CDR3 is TGTGCCAGCAGCCAAGGACTAGCGGAAACCTACGAGCAGTACTTC.

The chain employs TRBV19 and TRBJ2-6; 9 nucleotides agree with TRBD1. CDR3 length equals 16 residues. From germline, CDR1 is LNHDA and CDR2 SQIVND (reference sequence). The trim removed 9 bases at V and 5 bases at J, leaving 11 bases unmatched. The CDR3 coding sequence is TGTGCCAGCGTTCCGGGACAGGGTGCTCGGGCCAACGTCCTGACTTTC. Its protein product is CASVPGQGARANVLTF.

This chain joins TRBV6-2 or TRBV6-3 and TRBJ1-4, with D perhaps matching TRBD1 (6 bases). The CDR3 is 13 amino acids. V lost 4 bases to trimming and J lost 6 bases, with 9 bases between them. CDR1 is MNHEY, CDR2 SVGEGT, per germline. The CDR3 DNA is TGTGCCAGCAGTTCAAACAGGGATGAAAAACTGTTTTTT. It is translated as CASSSNRDEKLFF.

The rearrangement uses TRBV29-1 and TRBJ1-2; 7 bases match TRBD1. The CDR3 consists of 14 residues. Germline values: CDR1 SQVTM, CDR2 ANQGSEA. V shed 6 bases and J 0 bases; nucleotides not matched to a gene: 7. The CDR3 sequence is CSVLTGTANYGYTF. The CDR3 nucleotides are TGCAGCGTGCTAACCGGGACAGCTAACTATGGCTACACCTTC.

J is TRBJ1-3 and V is TRBV9; tentatively, D is TRBD1 (5 bases). From germline, CDR1 is SGDLS and CDR2 YYNGEE. The CDR3 consists of 14 residues. V was clipped by 3 bases and J by 4 bases, with 11 bases between them. CDR3 nucleotide sequence: TGTGCCAGCAGCGATAGGGGAGGCGGAAACACCATATATTTT. Translating it yields CASSDRGGGNTIYF.

The chain carries TRBV4-2 and TRBJ1-1; unclear D gene. Trimming pared 0 bases from V and 3 bases from J, leaving 8 bases between. Germline CDR1 LGHNA, CDR2 YNFKEQ. The CDR3 spans 14 residues. In DNA form, the CDR3 reads TGTGCCAGCAGCCAAGAAAGGCGCGACACTGAAGCTTTCTTT. This gives the protein CASSQERRDTEAFF.

V usage is TRBV2 and J usage is TRBJ1-6; TRBD1 aligns across 8 bases. Germline V lookup: CDR1 SNHLY, CDR2 FYNNEI. J gave up 9 bases and V 0 bases, and 4 bases lay outside the gene matches. CDR3 length equals 15 residues. The CDR3 sequence: CASSEARQGASPLHF. CDR3 bases: TGTGCCAGCAGTGAAGCGCGGCAGGGGGCTTCACCCCTCCACTTT.

The chain carries TRBV5-1 and TRBJ1-2; D unresolved. Per germline, CDR1 SGHRS and CDR2 YFSETQ. There are 15 residues in the CDR3. The V and J ends lost 0 bases and 8 bases respectively, with 17 bases between them. This CDR3 reads CASSLALRDRWGYTF. CDR3 bases: TGCGCCAGCAGCTTGGCTCTGCGGGATCGGTGGGGCTACACCTTC.